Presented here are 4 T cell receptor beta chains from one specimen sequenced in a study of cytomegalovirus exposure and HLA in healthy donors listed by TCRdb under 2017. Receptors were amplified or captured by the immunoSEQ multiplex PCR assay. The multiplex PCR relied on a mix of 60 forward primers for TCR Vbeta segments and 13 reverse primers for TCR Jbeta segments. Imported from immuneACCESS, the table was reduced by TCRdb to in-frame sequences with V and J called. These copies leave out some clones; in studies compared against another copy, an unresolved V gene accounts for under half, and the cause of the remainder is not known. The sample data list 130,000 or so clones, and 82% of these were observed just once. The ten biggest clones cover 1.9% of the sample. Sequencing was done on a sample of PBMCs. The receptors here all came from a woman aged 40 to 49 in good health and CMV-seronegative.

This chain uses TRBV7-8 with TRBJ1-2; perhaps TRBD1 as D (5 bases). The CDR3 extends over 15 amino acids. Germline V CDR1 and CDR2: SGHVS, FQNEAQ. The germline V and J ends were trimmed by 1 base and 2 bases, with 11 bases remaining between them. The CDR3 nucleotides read TGTGCCAGCAGCTTAGTCAGGGAAGGGAACTATGGCTACACCTTC. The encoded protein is CASSLVREGNYGYTF. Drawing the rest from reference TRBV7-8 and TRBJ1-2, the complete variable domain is GAGVSQSPRYKVAKRGQDVALRCDPISGHVSLFWYQQALGQGPEFLTYFQNEAQLDKSGLPSDRFFAERPEGSVSTLKIQRTQQEDSAVYLCASSLVREGNYGYTFGSGTRLTVV.

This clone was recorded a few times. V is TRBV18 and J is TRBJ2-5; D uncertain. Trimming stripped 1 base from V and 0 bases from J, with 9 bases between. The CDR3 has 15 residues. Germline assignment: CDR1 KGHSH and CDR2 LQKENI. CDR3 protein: CASSPLIGYQETQYF. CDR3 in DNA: TGTGCCAGCTCACCACTTATCGGGTACCAAGAGACCCAGTACTTC.

Written as DNA, the CDR3 is TGTGCCAGTAGTGTCGCCGTGGGCCGACAGCTCCCTAACTATGGCTACACCTTC. It is translated as CASSVAVGRQLPNYGYTF. The chain links TRBV19 to TRBJ1-2, with a possible D match to TRBD1 (5 bases). Germline-derived CDR1 and CDR2 are LNHDA and SQIVND (reference sequence). Trimming pared 5 bases from V and 0 bases from J, leaving 22 bases between. The CDR3 contains 18 residues.

Here the CDR3 reads CASSPIGGSFEQYF. The CDR3 nucleotides are TGTGCCAGCTCACCGATCGGCGGGAGTTTCGAGCAGTACTTC. The chain joins TRBV18 to TRBJ2-7; 7 nucleotides match TRBD2. Germline V gives CDR1 KGHSH, CDR2 LQKENI. With 3 bases clipped from V and 6 bases from J, the junction kept 8 bases outside the gene matches. This CDR3 comprises 14 residues.